Shown below are 5 T cell receptor beta chains from a single sample sequenced in a study of blood T cell repertoires in COVID-19. Here immunoSEQ multiplex PCR was the method, and the copy in TCRdb shows in-frame clones only, minus some. The data show 180,000 or so clones, around 90% seen once. What was sequenced was peripheral blood. The receptors here all came from a man aged 35 to 55 with acute or convalescent COVID-19.

There are a few counts of this clone. This chain uses TRBV6-2 or TRBV6-3 with TRBJ1-2; TRBD1 might be the D (6 bases). The V gene lost 5 bases and the J gene lost 4 bases, with 11 bases spanning the gap. The CDR3 contains 13 residues. CDR1 and CDR2 from the germline V gene are MNHEY and SVGEGT. Here the CDR3 reads CASSQTGLYGYTF. CDR3 bases: TGTGCCAGCAGTCAGACAGGTCTCTATGGCTACACCTTC.

This clone appeared once. The chain joins TRBV15 to TRBJ2-3; no reliable D call. CDR3 length: 14 residues. Germline CDR1 reads LNHNV; CDR2 reads YYDKDF (reference sequence). Between the trimmed V and J ends, which lost 5 bases and 3 bases, there was a span of 12 bases. The CDR3 DNA reads as TGTGCCACCAGCGCCGGGTCGAGGACAGATACGCAGTATTTT. This gives the protein CATSAGSRTDTQYF.

V gene TRBV19 combines with J gene TRBJ2-1; 7 bases are shared with TRBD2. Trimming cost V 2 bases and J 0 bases; bases outside gene matches: 10. The CDR3 spans 18 residues. In germline, CDR1 is LNHDA, CDR2 SQIVND (reference sequence). The CDR3 region is CASSINPAGPGSYNEQFF. CDR3 nucleotide sequence: TGTGCCAGTAGTATAAATCCAGCGGGGCCTGGCTCCTACAATGAGCAGTTCTTC. Supplemented by reference TRBV19 and TRBJ2-1, the full variable domain reads DGGITQSPKYLFRKEGQNVTLSCEQNLNHDAMYWYRQDPGQGLRLIYYSQIVNDFQKGDIAEGYSVSREKKESFPLTVTSAQKNPTAFYLCASSINPAGPGSYNEQFFGPGTRLTVL.

This chain links TRBV5-4 with TRBJ2-5; possible D gene TRBD2, 7 bases. CDR1 SGHNT and CDR2 YYREEE come from the germline V gene (reference sequence). V was cut by 6 bases and J by 5 bases, with 17 bases left in between. This CDR3 region has 14 residues. DNA for the CDR3: TGTGCCAGCACCCTGGGGGGGGCTTCGGAGACCCAGTACTTC. Its protein is CASTLGGASETQYF.

V and J are TRBV27 and TRBJ1-6; TRBD1 agrees at 8 bases. Germline CDR1 and CDR2: MNHEY and SMNVEV (reference sequence). The CDR3 spans 14 residues. The V gene end was trimmed by 8 bases and the J gene end by 10 bases; junction bases not matched to a gene: 10. The CDR3 region has the DNA TGTGCCAGCGCGCAGGGGGCCGGTAGGTCACCCCTCCACTTT. It translates to CASAQGAGRSPLHF.